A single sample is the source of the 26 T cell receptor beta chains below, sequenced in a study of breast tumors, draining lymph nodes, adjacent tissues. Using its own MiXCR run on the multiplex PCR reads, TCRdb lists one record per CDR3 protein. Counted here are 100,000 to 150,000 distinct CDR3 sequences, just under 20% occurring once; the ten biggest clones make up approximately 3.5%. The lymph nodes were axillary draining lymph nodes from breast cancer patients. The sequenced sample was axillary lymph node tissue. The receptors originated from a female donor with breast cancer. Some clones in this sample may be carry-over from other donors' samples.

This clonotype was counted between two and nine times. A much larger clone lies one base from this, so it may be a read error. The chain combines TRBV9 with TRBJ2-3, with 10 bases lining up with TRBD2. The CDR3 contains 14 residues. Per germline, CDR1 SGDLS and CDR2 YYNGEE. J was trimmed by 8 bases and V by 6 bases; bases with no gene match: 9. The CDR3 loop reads CASNLAGAGGTQYF. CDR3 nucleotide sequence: TGTGCCAGCAACCTAGCGGGGGCAGGAGGTACGCAGTATTTT.

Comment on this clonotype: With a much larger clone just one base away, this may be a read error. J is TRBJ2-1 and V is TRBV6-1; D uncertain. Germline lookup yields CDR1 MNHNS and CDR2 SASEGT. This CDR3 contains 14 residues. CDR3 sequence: CASSPQDGYNEQLF. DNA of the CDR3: TGTGCCAGCAGTCCCCAGGACGGCTACAATGAGCAGTTGTTC.

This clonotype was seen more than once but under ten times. In DNA, the CDR3 is TGTGCCAGCAGTTACGACGGGGGTAGGTACGAGCAGTACTTC. Its protein is CASSYDGGRYEQYF. The genes are TRBV3-1 and TRBJ2-7, with D perhaps TRBD2 (6 bases). This CDR3 spans 14 amino acids. Germline CDR1 and CDR2: LGHDT and YNNKEL (reference sequence). V lost 6 bases to trimming and J lost 4 bases, with 16 bases between them.

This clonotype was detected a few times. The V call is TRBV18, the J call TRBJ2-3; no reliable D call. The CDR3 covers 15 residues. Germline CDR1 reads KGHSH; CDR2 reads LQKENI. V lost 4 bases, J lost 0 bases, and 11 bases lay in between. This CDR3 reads CASSLGRVSTDTQYF. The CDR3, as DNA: TGTGCCAGCTCACTGGGTAGGGTGAGCACAGATACGCAGTATTTT.

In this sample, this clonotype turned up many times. CDR3 region: CASNPYVGEQFF. CDR3 coding DNA: TGTGCCAGCAACCCTTATGTTGGTGAGCAGTTCTTC. This chain joins TRBV11-2 and TRBJ2-1; D is undetermined. The germline V gene has CDR1 SGHAT and CDR2 FQNNGV. The CDR3 spans 12 residues. Trimming took 7 bases from V and 9 from J, leaving 13 bases between them.

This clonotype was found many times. In DNA form, the CDR3 reads TGTGCCATCAGTGAGAGGGGAACTAATGAAAAACTGTTTTTT. This gives the protein CAISERGTNEKLFF. This chain links TRBV10-3 with TRBJ1-4, with D tentatively TRBD1 (5 bases). The germline V gene has CDR1 ENHRY and CDR2 SYGVKD. There are 14 residues in the CDR3. V lost 2 bases, J lost 1 base, and 5 bases lay in between.

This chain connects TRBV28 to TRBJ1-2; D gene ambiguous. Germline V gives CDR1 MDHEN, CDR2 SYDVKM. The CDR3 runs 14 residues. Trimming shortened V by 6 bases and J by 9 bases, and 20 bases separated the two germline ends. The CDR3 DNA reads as TGTGCCAGCAGCAGGACCGCCCGGGCTTATAGCTACACCTTC. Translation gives CASSRTARAYSYTF.

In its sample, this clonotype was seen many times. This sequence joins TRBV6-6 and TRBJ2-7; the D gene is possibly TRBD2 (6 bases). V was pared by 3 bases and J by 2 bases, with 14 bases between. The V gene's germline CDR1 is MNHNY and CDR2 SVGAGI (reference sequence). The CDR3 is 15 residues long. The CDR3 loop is CASSYSSSGPYEQYF. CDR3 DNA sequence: TGTGCCAGCAGTTATTCGTCCAGCGGGCCCTACGAGCAGTACTTC.

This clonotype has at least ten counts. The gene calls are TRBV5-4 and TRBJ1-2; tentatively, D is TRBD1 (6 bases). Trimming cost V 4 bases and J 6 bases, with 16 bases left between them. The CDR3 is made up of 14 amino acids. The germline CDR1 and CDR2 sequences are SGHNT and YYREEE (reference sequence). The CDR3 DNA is TGTGCCAGCAGCCACGGCGCAGGGGAAGATGGCTACACCTTC. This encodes CASSHGAGEDGYTF.

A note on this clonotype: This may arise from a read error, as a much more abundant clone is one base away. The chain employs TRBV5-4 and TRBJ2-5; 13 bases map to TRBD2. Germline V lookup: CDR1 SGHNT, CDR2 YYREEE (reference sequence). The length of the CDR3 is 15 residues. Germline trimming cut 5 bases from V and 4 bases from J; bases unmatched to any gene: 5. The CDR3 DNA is TGTGCCAGCAGTCGCGGGACTAGCGGGGCAGAGACCCAGTACTTC. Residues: CASSRGTSGAETQYF.

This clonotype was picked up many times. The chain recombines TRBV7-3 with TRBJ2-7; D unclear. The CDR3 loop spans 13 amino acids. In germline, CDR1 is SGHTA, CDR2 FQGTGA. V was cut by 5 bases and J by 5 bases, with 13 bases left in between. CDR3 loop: CASSLLGYDEQYF. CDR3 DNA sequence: TGTGCCAGCAGCCTGTTGGGATACGACGAGCAGTACTTC.

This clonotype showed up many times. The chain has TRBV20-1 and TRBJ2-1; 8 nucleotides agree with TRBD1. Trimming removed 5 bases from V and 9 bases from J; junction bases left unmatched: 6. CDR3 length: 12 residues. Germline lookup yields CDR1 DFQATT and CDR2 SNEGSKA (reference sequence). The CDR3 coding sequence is TGCAGTGCTCCGGACAGGGTAGCTGAGCAGTTCTTC. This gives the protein CSAPDRVAEQFF.

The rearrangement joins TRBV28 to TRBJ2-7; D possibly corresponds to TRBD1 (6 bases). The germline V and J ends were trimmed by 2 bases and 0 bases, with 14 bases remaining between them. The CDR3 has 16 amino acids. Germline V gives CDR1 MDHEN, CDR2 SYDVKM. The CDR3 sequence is CASSLSWGPFSYEQYF. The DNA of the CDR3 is TGTGCCAGCAGTTTAAGCTGGGGGCCCTTCTCCTACGAGCAGTACTTC. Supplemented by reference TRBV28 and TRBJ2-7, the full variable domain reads DVKVTQSSRYLVKRTGEKVFLECVQDMDHENMFWYRQDPGLGLRLIYFSYDVKMKEKGDIPEGYSVSREKKERFSLILESASTNQTSMYLCASSLSWGPFSYEQYFGPGTRLTVT.

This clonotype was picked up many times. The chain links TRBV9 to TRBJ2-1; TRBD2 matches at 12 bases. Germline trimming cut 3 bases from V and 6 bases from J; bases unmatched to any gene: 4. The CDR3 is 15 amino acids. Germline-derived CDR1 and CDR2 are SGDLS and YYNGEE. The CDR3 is CASSALAGGPNEQFF. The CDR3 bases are TGTGCCAGCAGCGCCCTAGCGGGGGGGCCCAATGAGCAGTTCTTC.

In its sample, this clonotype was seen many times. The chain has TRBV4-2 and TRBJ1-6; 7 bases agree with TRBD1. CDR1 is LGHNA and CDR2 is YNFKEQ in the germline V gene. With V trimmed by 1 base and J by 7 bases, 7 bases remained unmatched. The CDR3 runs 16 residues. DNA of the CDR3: TGTGCCAGCAGCCAAGTTTCGGGACAGTCGAATTCACCCCTCCACTTT. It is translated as CASSQVSGQSNSPLHF.

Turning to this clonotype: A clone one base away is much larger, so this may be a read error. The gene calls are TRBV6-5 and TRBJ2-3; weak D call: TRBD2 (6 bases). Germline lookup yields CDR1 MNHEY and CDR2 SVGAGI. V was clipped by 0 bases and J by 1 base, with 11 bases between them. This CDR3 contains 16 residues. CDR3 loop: CASSYSGGARTDTQYF. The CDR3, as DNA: TGTGCCAGCAGTTACTCCGGCGGGGCTCGCACAGATACGCAGTATTTT.

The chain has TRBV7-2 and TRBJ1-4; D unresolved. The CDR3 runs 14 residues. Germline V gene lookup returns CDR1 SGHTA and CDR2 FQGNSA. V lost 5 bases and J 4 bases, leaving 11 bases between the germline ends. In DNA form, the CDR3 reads TGTGCCAGCAGCGTTTCTCCCGGTAATGAAAAACTGTTTTTT. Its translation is CASSVSPGNEKLFF.

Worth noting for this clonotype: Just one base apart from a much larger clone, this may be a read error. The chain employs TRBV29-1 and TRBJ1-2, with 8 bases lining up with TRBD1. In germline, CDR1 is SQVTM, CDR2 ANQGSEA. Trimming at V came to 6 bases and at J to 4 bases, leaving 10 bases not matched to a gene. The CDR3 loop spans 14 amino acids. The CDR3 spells CSVLTQGVGYGYTF. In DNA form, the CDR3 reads TGCAGCGTGCTTACACAGGGGGTAGGCTATGGCTACACCTTC.

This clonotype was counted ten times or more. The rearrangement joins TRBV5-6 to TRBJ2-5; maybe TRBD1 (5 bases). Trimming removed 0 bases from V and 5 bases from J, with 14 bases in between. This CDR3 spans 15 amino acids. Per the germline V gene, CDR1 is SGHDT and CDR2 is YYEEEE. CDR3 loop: CASSLAPGAGETQYF. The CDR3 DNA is TGTGCCAGCAGCTTGGCCCCTGGGGCTGGCGAGACCCAGTACTTC.

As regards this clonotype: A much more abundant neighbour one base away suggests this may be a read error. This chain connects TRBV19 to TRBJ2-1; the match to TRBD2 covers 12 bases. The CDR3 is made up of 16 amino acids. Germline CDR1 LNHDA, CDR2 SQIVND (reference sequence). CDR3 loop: CASTATSGSFYNGQFF. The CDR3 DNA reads TGTGCCAGTACCGCGACTAGCGGGAGTTTTTACAATGGGCAGTTCTTC.

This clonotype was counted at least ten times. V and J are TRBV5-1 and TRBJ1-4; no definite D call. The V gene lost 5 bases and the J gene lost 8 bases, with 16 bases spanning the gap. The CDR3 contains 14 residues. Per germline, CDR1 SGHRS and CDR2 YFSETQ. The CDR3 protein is CASSWSFNREKLFF. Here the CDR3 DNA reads TGCGCCAGCAGTTGGTCTTTTAACCGGGAAAAACTGTTTTTT.

CDR3 bases: TGTGCCAGCAGTTCCGGACTAGCGGGAGTAGGGCAGTTCTTC. Translated: CASSSGLAGVGQFF. V usage is TRBV6-5 and J usage is TRBJ2-1, with 13 positions matching TRBD2. Trimming at V came to 4 bases and at J to 12 bases, leaving 6 bases not matched to a gene. The CDR3 runs to 14 residues. Germline V gene data show CDR1 as MNHEY and CDR2 as SVGAGI.

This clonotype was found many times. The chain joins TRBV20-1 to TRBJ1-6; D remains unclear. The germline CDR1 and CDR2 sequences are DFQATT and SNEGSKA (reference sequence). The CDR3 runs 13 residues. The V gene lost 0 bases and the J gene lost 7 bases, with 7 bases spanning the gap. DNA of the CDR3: TGCAGTGCTAGAGATTCGGGGAATTCACCCCTCCACTTT. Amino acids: CSARDSGNSPLHF.

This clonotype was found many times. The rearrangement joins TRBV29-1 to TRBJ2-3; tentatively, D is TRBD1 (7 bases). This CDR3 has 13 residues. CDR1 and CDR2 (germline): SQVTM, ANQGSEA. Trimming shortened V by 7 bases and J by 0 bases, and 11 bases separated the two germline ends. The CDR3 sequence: CSGRDSSTDTQYF. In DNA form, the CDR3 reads TGCAGCGGGAGGGACAGTAGCACAGATACGCAGTATTTT.

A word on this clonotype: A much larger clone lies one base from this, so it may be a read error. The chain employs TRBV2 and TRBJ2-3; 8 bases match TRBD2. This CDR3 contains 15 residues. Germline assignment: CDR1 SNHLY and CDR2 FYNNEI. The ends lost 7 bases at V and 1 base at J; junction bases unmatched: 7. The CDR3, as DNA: TGTGCCAGCATGGTCAGGCGGGAGGGCACAGATACGCAGTATTTT. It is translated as CASMVRREGTDTQYF.

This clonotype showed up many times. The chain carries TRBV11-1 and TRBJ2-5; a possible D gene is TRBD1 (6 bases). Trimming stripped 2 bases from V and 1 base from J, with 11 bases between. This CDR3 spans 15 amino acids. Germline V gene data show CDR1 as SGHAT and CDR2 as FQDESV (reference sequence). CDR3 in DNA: TGTGCCAGCAGCTTAAGGGGGTACGTCCAAGAGACCCAGTACTTC. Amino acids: CASSLRGYVQETQYF.